This T cell receptor (beta chain) stems from a study of T cells in Graves' hyperthyroidism and ophthalmopathy. Study summary: Peripheral blood was acquired at first diagnosis, ahead of any therapy whatsoever. Study-wide results and caveats: Among thyroid clonotypes expanded above 0.001, most also appeared in blood.

Amplification of TCR beta CDR3 regions used RNA as the template. During a first-round RT-PCR of the TCR CDR3, the HTBI primer set was used. A single record per CDR3 protein comes from TCRdb applying MiXCR to the multiplex PCR reads. In the table there are around 56,000 distinct CDR3 sequences, roughly 50% of which are singletons. From germline, CDR1 is SEHNR and CDR2 FQNEAQ (reference sequence). A total of 18 residues make up the CDR3, ends included. The PBMCs studied were ones that came from 9 to 10 ml fresh peripheral blood. Only one count was recorded for this clonotype. The antigen is undetermined. It is unclear where the CDR3 begins or ends on the DNA, so no DNA is shown, and the CDR3 is as TCRdb lists it.

This sequence joins TRBV7-9 and TRBJ1-2; the listed D gene, TRBD1, was not tested against the DNA. Material: blood. The TCR was taken from a young woman with Graves' ophthalmopathy. This CDR3 is CASSFYICSADGGAGYTF.